Each of the 9 T cell receptor beta chains below was sequenced from the same sample in a study of cytomegalovirus exposure and HLA in healthy donors. The PCR made use of 60 Vbeta and 13 Jbeta primers. This table comes from immunoSEQ multiplex PCR, and its TCRdb copy is limited to in-frame clones, with some not included. Of 50,000 to 75,000 clones detected, 75% to 85% appear once; the ten largest clones hold under 5%. The sequencing sample was made of PBMCs. The origin of the receptors is a woman aged 40 to 50 in good health and CMV-seronegative.

The chain couples TRBV5-1 to TRBJ2-7; 7 bases agree with TRBD2. After removal of 0 bases from V and 0 bases from J, the junction contained 6 bases not matched to a gene. CDR1 and CDR2 (germline): SGHRS, YFSETQ. The CDR3 is made up of 16 amino acids. For the CDR3, the DNA is TGCGCCAGCAGCTTGGGGACCGGACTAGGCTCCTACGAGCAGTACTTC. As protein: CASSLGTGLGSYEQYF.

The chain carries TRBV2 and TRBJ1-1; possibly TRBD1 for D (6 bases). This CDR3 spans 13 amino acids. The germline gives CDR1 SNHLY, CDR2 FYNNEI. V lost 6 bases to trimming and J lost 4 bases, with 12 bases between them. The CDR3 here is CASSLTGSTEAFF. The CDR3 DNA is TGTGCCAGCAGCCTAACAGGGAGCACTGAAGCTTTCTTT.

This chain connects TRBV5-4 to TRBJ1-2; 7 nucleotides line up with TRBD1. The germline V gene has CDR1 SGHNT and CDR2 YYREEE (reference sequence). This CDR3 has 12 residues. Trimming took 3 bases from V and 14 from J; bases not matched to a gene: 10. The CDR3 DNA is TGTGCCAGCAGCTCTTATCCGGGACAGACGACCTTC. Its protein product is CASSSYPGQTTF.

The chain employs TRBV5-1 and TRBJ2-1, with 8 bases lining up with TRBD2. Trimming at V came to 6 bases and at J to 3 bases, leaving 14 bases not matched to a gene. This CDR3 is built from 17 residues. Germline assignment: CDR1 SGHRS and CDR2 YFSETQ. CDR3 sequence: CASTSSVWREDYNEQFF. The CDR3 coding sequence is TGCGCCAGCACCTCGTCAGTCTGGCGGGAGGACTACAATGAGCAGTTCTTC.

The V call is TRBV7-2, the J call TRBJ2-3, with D perhaps matching TRBD1 (5 bases). CDR1 is SGHTA and CDR2 is FQGNSA in the germline V gene. The CDR3 loop spans 15 amino acids. With 2 bases removed from V and 0 bases from J, the gap between germline ends came to 9 bases. CDR3 DNA sequence: TGTGCCAGCAGCTTAACGCCAGGGAGCACAGATACGCAGTATTTT. Protein: CASSLTPGSTDTQYF.

J is TRBJ1-1 and V is TRBV7-5; TRBD1, the table's D call, lacks a check against the DNA. TRBV7-5 is labeled a pseudogene. The CDR3 totals 13 residues. This chain's CDR3 is CARSPRGHTEAFF. The CDR3 DNA sequence: TGTGCCAGAAGCCCCAGGGGGCACACTGAAGCTTTCTTT.

The chain couples TRBV19 to TRBJ1-2; a weak D match, TRBD1 (6 bases). Per germline, CDR1 LNHDA and CDR2 SQIVND (reference sequence). The CDR3 sequence is 14 residues long. V lost 4 bases and J lost 3, with 12 bases in between. The CDR3 nucleotides are TGTGCCAGTAGTAAAGGACAGATCCACTATGGCTACACCTTC. Its translation is CASSKGQIHYGYTF.

The J gene is TRBJ1-1, the V gene TRBV6-1; possible D gene TRBD1, 6 bases. Trimming took off 2 bases at V and 1 base at J, with 14 bases between the two ends. Germline assignment: CDR1 MNHNS and CDR2 SASEGT. This CDR3 has 16 amino acids. The CDR3 here is CASSETPGEGNTEAFF. In DNA, the CDR3 is TGTGCCAGCAGTGAAACCCCAGGGGAGGGGAACACTGAAGCTTTCTTT.

The chain combines TRBV7-9 with TRBJ2-1, with TRBD2 matching over 10 bases. The J segment lost 3 bases and the V segment lost 3 bases, leaving 11 bases of the junction unmatched. The CDR3 runs 18 residues. Germline V gene data show CDR1 as SEHNR and CDR2 as FQNEAQ (reference sequence). CDR3 region: CASSLGLAGVEGYNEQFF. DNA for the CDR3: TGTGCCAGCAGCTTGGGCCTAGCGGGAGTCGAAGGCTACAATGAGCAGTTCTTC.